This T cell receptor beta chain comes out of a study of control samples from healthy donors and cancer patients. Some clones are missing from TCRdb's copy, which holds only in-frame ones; the method was immunoSEQ multiplex PCR. Altogether hundreds of thousands of clones are present, about nine tenths being singletons, with the ten largest covering 5.5% to 7.5%. V gave up 0 bases and J gave up 0 bases, with 15 bases separating them. The CDR3 consists of 17 residues. Per the germline V gene, CDR1 is SGHRS and CDR2 is YFSETQ. The receptor was derived from a middle-aged man with head and neck cancer. The sequenced sample was PBMCs. The gene calls are TRBV5-1 and TRBJ1-2; unclear D gene. The CDR3 sequence is CASSLEIPTVTNYGYTF. CDR3 sequence (DNA): TGCGCCAGCAGCTTGGAAATCCCGACGGTAACTAACTATGGCTACACCTTC.